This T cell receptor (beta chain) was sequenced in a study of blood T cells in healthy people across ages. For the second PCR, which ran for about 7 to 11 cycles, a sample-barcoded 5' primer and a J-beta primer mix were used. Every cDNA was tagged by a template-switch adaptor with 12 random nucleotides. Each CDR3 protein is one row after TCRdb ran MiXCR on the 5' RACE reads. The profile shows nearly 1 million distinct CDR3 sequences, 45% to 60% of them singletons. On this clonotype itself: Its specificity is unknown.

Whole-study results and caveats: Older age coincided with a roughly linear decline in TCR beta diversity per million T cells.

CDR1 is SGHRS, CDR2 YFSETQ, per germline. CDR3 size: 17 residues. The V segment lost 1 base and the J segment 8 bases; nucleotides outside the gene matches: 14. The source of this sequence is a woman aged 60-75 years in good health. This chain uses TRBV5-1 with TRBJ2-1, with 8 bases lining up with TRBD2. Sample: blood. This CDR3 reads CASSLQVSGRSVYEQFF. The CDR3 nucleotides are TGCGCCAGCAGCTTGCAGGTCAGCGGGAGAAGTGTTTATGAGCAGTTCTTC. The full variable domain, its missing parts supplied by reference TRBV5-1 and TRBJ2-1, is KAGVTQTPRYLIKTRGQQVTLSCSPISGHRSVSWYQQTPGQGLQFLFEYFSETQRNKGNFPGRFSGRQFSNSRSEMNVSTLELGDSALYLCASSLQVSGRSVYEQFFGPGTRLTVL.